The rows below give T cell receptor beta chains drawn from one sample of a study of post-analysis software for immune sequencing data. TCRdb ran MiXCR on the PCR reads and lists one entry per CDR3 protein. Here the sample spans under 900,000 distinct CDR3 sequences, roughly 58% being singletons. The sequencing input was blood. All receptors come from a girl under 18 with multiple sclerosis. Both conserved end residues are part of each CDR3. D genes are given only for firm matches. Only some rows state a clone size, as once, few, many or a class for expanded clones.

.	TRBV3-1	.	TRBJ2-5	CASSQNALGGETQYF	TGTGCCAGCAGCCAAAACGCCCTGGGGGGAGAGACCCAGTACTTC
.	TRBV6-5	TRBD2	TRBJ2-4	CASSYATGLAGAEYF	TGTGCCAGCAGTTACGCGACGGGCCTAGCGGGAGCCGAGTACTTC
.	TRBV12-3/TRBV12-4	TRBD1	TRBJ1-2	CASSSLDRGPYGYTF	TGTGCCAGCAGTTCCTTGGACAGGGGGCCCTATGGCTACACCTTC
.	TRBV5-1	.	TRBJ1-2	CASSLAVVGSYGYTF	TGCGCCAGCAGCTTGGCCGTCGTTGGGAGCTATGGCTACACCTTC
once	TRBV12-3/TRBV12-4	TRBD2	TRBJ2-6	CASSKAGAGANVLTF	TGTGCCAGCAGCAAAGCGGGGGCTGGGGCCAACGTCCTGACTTTC
few	TRBV6-2/TRBV6-3	.	TRBJ1-5	CASTERGNQPQHF	TGTGCCAGCACCGAGAGGGGGAATCAGCCCCAGCATTTT
.	TRBV7-3	TRBD1	TRBJ2-7	CASSPDRVSVDEQYF	TGTGCCAGCAGCCCTGACAGGGTCAGCGTCGACGAGCAGTACTTC
few	TRBV12-3/TRBV12-4	.	TRBJ1-5	CASKVGGQPQHF	TGTGCCAGCAAAGTAGGAGGTCAGCCCCAGCATTTT
.	TRBV5-6	TRBD2	TRBJ2-5	CASSSGREVPRETQYF	TGTGCCAGCAGCTCAGGGAGGGAGGTCCCTCGAGAGACCCAGTACTTC
few	TRBV6-6	.	TRBJ2-7	CASRSLTGTVPYEQYF	TGTGCCAGCAGATCCTTAACCGGGACGGTTCCCTACGAGCAGTACTTC
.	TRBV20-1	.	TRBJ2-5	CSARGGQLQETQYF	TGCAGTGCTAGAGGCGGGCAGTTACAAGAGACCCAGTACTTC
.	TRBV5-4	.	TRBJ2-5	CASSFPAREETQYF	TGTGCCAGCAGCTTCCCCGCAAGGGAAGAGACCCAGTACTTC
few	TRBV5-1	.	TRBJ2-7	CASSRISYEQYF	TGCGCCAGCAGTCGGATCTCCTACGAGCAGTACTTC
.	TRBV20-1	TRBD1	TRBJ2-7	CSARVNTGGRSYEQYF	TGCAGTGCTAGAGTAAATACAGGGGGACGCTCCTACGAGCAGTACTTC
.	TRBV20-1	TRBD2	TRBJ2-1	CSASPASGNNEQFF	TGCAGTGCTTCCCCGGCTAGCGGGAACAATGAGCAGTTCTTC
.	TRBV11-1	.	TRBJ2-1	CASSLAGVGNYNEQFF	TGTGCCAGCAGCTTAGCCGGGGTAGGGAATTACAATGAGCAGTTCTTC
few	TRBV27	.	TRBJ2-1	CASIPGVGMGNEQFF	TGTGCCAGCATCCCTGGGGTGGGGATGGGGAATGAGCAGTTCTTC
.	TRBV5-6	.	TRBJ1-1	CASSVAHLNTEAFF	TGTGCCAGCAGCGTGGCCCACCTGAACACTGAAGCTTTCTTT
few	TRBV4-1	.	TRBJ2-5	CASSPFETAETQYF	TGCGCCAGCAGCCCGTTTGAGACTGCGGAGACCCAGTACTTC
few	TRBV10-2	TRBD2	TRBJ2-1	CAITSGRAVEQFF	TGCGCCATCACTAGCGGGAGGGCCGTTGAGCAGTTCTTC
many	TRBV20-1	.	TRBJ2-1	CSAATAFHNEQFF	TGCAGTGCCGCAACCGCCTTCCACAATGAGCAGTTCTTC
few	TRBV29-1	TRBD2	TRBJ2-1	CSVWRLAGGNEQFF	TGCAGCGTTTGGCGTCTAGCGGGAGGCAATGAGCAGTTCTTC
.	TRBV5-1	.	TRBJ2-7	CASSLAVEDYEQYF	TGCGCCAGCAGCTTGGCCGTGGAGGACTACGAGCAGTACTTC
.	TRBV20-1	.	TRBJ2-5	CSAEGTPQETQYF	TGCAGTGCTGAAGGGACCCCGCAAGAGACCCAGTACTTC
.	TRBV28	.	TRBJ1-2	CASNPRTFNYGYTF	TGTGCCAGCAATCCGAGGACCTTTAACTATGGCTACACCTTC
.	TRBV2	.	TRBJ1-2	CASSEGSPNYGYTF	TGTGCCAGCAGTGAGGGCAGTCCTAACTATGGCTACACCTTC
.	TRBV12-3/TRBV12-4	.	TRBJ1-2	CASSFSRFGYTF	TGTGCCAGCAGTTTCTCTCGGTTTGGCTACACCTTC